A single sample is the source of the 14 T cell receptor beta chains below, sequenced in a study of cytomegalovirus exposure and HLA in healthy donors. TCRdb's table, derived via immunoSEQ multiplex PCR, lists solely in-frame clones and lacks some. The profile shows under 350,000 clones, 65% to 90% of them singletons. The sequenced sample was PBMCs. These receptors were collected from a woman younger than 30 in good health and CMV-seronegative.

The chain is built from TRBV7-6 and TRBJ2-5; the match to TRBD2 covers 9 bases. The germline gives CDR1 SGHVS, CDR2 FNYEAQ. V dropped 4 bases and J dropped 2; count of bases not matched to a gene: 8. The CDR3 extends over 16 amino acids. The CDR3 nucleotides are TGTGCCAGCAGCTCAGTGCGGCGGGGGGGACAAGAGACCCAGTACTTC. Encoded protein: CASSSVRRGGQETQYF.

The rearrangement links TRBV5-1 to TRBJ1-6; TRBD1 matches at 9 bases. V lost 4 bases, J lost 7 bases, and 9 bases stayed unmatched. This CDR3 comprises 16 residues. CDR1 is SGHRS and CDR2 is YFSETQ in the germline V gene. In DNA, the CDR3 is TGCGCCAGCAGCCGGAACGCCGGGACAGGGAATTCACCCCTCCACTTT. This sequence encodes CASSRNAGTGNSPLHF.

This chain joins TRBV6-5 and TRBJ2-7; D ambiguous. This CDR3 spans 15 amino acids. Germline V lookup: CDR1 MNHEY, CDR2 SVGAGI. Trimming stripped 2 bases from V and 0 bases from J, with 11 bases between. The CDR3 bases are TGTGCCAGCAGTTACGCGGAAGACCCCTCCTACGAGCAGTACTTC. Translation gives CASSYAEDPSYEQYF.

This chain uses TRBV6-5 with TRBJ1-2, with D perhaps matching TRBD1 (6 bases). Germline lookup yields CDR1 MNHEY and CDR2 SVGAGI. V was clipped by 6 bases and J by 5 bases, with 13 bases between them. This CDR3 contains 13 residues. CDR3 DNA: TGTGCCAGCAGCACCCGGGACACTTATGGCTACACCTTC. It yields the protein CASSTRDTYGYTF.

The chain has TRBV11-2 and TRBJ1-1; perhaps TRBD1 as D (5 bases). Per the germline V gene, CDR1 is SGHAT and CDR2 is FQNNGV. The CDR3 is 12 amino acids. V was clipped by 2 bases and J by 7 bases, with 8 bases between them. This chain's CDR3 is CASSLSGGEAFF. In DNA form, the CDR3 reads TGTGCCAGCAGCTTATCGGGGGGTGAAGCTTTCTTT.

The chain has TRBV7-2 and TRBJ1-6; 9 nucleotides align to TRBD1. V shed 4 bases, J shed 5 bases, and the junction held 3 bases outside the gene matches. Germline assignment: CDR1 SGHTA and CDR2 FQGNSA. The CDR3 is 15 amino acids. The CDR3 DNA reads TGTGCCAGCAGCTCTCACAGGGGGCATAATTCACCCCTCCACTTT. Translating it yields CASSSHRGHNSPLHF.

This clone showed up just a few times. The genes are TRBV19 and TRBJ2-7; a possible D gene is TRBD1 (5 bases). With 5 bases removed from V and 2 bases from J, the gap between germline ends came to 13 bases. Germline V lookup: CDR1 LNHDA, CDR2 SQIVND (reference sequence). CDR3 length equals 14 residues. The CDR3 DNA sequence: TGTGCCAGTAGTTTCCCGACAGCTCCCTACGAGCAGTACTTC. This codes for CASSFPTAPYEQYF.

This clone was observed once. CDR3 region: CSVEQGRSGNTIYF. The CDR3 bases are TGCAGCGTCGAACAGGGGCGCTCTGGAAACACCATATATTTT. The rearrangement uses TRBV29-1 and TRBJ1-3; 7 bases match TRBD1. V dropped 6 bases and J dropped 0; count of bases not matched to a gene: 5. CDR1 is SQVTM, CDR2 ANQGSEA, per germline. The CDR3 is made up of 14 amino acids.

The chain joins TRBV7-2 to TRBJ1-1; TRBD1 aligns across 10 bases. The V gene's germline CDR1 is SGHTA and CDR2 FQGNSA. The length of the CDR3 is 14 residues. V trimming: 5 bases; J trimming: 2 bases; junction bases outside the gene matches: 2. CDR3 sequence (DNA): TGTGCCAGCAGCCGACAGGGGGCTAACACTGAAGCTTTCTTT. Translation: CASSRQGANTEAFF.

CDR3 sequence reads: CASSPGQSKNIQYF. As DNA, the CDR3 is TGTGCCAGCAGCCCGGGACAGTCCAAAAACATTCAGTACTTC. V gene TRBV28 combines with J gene TRBJ2-4; 7 bases line up with TRBD1. Germline CDR1 MDHEN, CDR2 SYDVKM. The ends lost 6 bases at V and 2 bases at J; junction bases unmatched: 4. This CDR3 is built from 14 residues.

The rearrangement uses TRBV9 and TRBJ2-1; 7 bases map to TRBD2. The V and J ends lost 0 bases and 2 bases, in that order; junction bases with no gene match: 8. In germline, CDR1 is SGDLS, CDR2 YYNGEE. The CDR3 totals 17 residues. CDR3 region: CASSVVGRESPYNEQFF. The CDR3 DNA sequence: TGTGCCAGCAGCGTAGTAGGGCGGGAGTCTCCCTACAATGAGCAGTTCTTC.

This clone was picked up one time. The chain recombines TRBV29-1 with TRBJ1-1, with TRBD1 as a possible D gene (5 bases). The CDR3 runs to 14 residues. Trimming left V 6 bases short and J 5 bases short, with 19 bases between. CDR1 SQVTM and CDR2 ANQGSEA come from the germline V gene. The CDR3 DNA sequence: TGCAGCGTGGGGGACTCCTACCTAGGGACTGAAGCTTTCTTT. Translating gives CSVGDSYLGTEAFF.

The V call is TRBV29-1, the J call TRBJ2-2, with TRBD1 as a possible D gene (5 bases). V dropped 4 bases and J dropped 9 bases, with 12 bases sitting between them. Germline CDR1 SQVTM, CDR2 ANQGSEA. The CDR3 has 12 amino acids. CDR3 DNA: TGCAGCGTTGTTCAGGGCAACCGGGAGCTGTTTTTT. Translated: CSVVQGNRELFF.

This chain links TRBV11-3 with TRBJ1-1; possible D gene TRBD1, 5 bases. This CDR3 contains 15 residues. Germline V gene sequence: CDR1 SGHNT, CDR2 YENEEA. V lost 5 bases and J 5 bases, leaving 18 bases between the germline ends. The chain's CDR3 is CASSADSRGKTEAFF. The CDR3 DNA reads TGTGCCAGCAGCGCAGACAGTAGGGGAAAGACTGAAGCTTTCTTT.